This entry features one T cell receptor beta chain sequence. The data originate from a study of blood T cell repertoires in COVID-19. As handled by the study authors: Quantification of nucleated cells was approximated via reference gene primer amplification. Assay used: immunoSEQ multiplex PCR; TCRdb lists only in-frame clones, some missing. Clone size and V and J calls were adopted from that table, with D and trimming inferred from the DNA. This sample has about 320,000 clones, with 85% to 95% found just once. Exposed enrollees encountered a COVID-19 case at some point within 2 weeks before study entry. The clonotype comes from a woman in her 30s who had been exposed to COVID-19. The sequenced sample was PBMCs or T cells enriched from blood (not recorded which).

The CDR3 coding sequence is TGTGCCAGCAGTCAATTTCTAGCTCCCCAGTATTTT. Protein: CASSQFLAPQYF. The chain is built from TRBV2 and TRBJ2-3, with D possibly being TRBD2 (5 bases). From germline, CDR1 is SNHLY and CDR2 FYNNEI. This CDR3 contains 12 residues. Trimming cost V 5 bases and J 12 bases, with 15 bases left between them.